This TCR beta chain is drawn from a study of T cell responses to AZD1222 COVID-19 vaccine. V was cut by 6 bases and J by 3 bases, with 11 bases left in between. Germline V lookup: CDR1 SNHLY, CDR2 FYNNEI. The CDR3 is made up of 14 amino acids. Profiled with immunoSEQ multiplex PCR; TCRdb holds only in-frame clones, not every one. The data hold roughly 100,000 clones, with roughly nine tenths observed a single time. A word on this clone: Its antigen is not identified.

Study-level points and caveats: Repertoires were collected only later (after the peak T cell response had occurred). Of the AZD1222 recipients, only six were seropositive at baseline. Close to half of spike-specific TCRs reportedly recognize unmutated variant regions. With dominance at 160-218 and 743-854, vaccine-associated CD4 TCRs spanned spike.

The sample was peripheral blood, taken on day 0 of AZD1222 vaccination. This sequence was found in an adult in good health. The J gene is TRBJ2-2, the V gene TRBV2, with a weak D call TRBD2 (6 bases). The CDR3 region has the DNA TGTGCCAGCAGGGAGGGCAGGGACACCGGGGAGCTGTTTTTT. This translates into CASREGRDTGELFF.